In its sample, the clone carrying this T cell receptor (beta chain) was seen many times. Its antigen is currently unknown. These data belong to a study of CD8 T cells in ankylosing spondylitis. Study-wide results and limits: Matched ankylosing spondylitis synovial fluid reportedly contained a significantly enriched population of disease-linked clones. Ankylosing spondylitis blood appeared to carry a characteristic TCR beta motif of several highly homologous variants.

Generation of TCR beta libraries employed quantitative 5'-RACE incorporating molecular barcodes. A single record per CDR3 protein comes from TCRdb applying MiXCR to the 5' RACE reads. The sample lists some 200,000 distinct CDR3 sequences, about 7.3% occurring once. This TCR derives from a male donor with ankylosing spondylitis. The material sequenced was blood, either unsorted or a sorted T cell fraction (not recorded which).

The CDR3 loop is CASSARGLGNEQFF. The CDR3 DNA is TGTGCCAGCAGTGCCAGGGGGCTGGGAAATGAGCAGTTCTTC. The rearrangement joins TRBV25-1 to TRBJ2-1; 8 nucleotides match TRBD1. The germline CDR1 and CDR2 sequences are MGHDK and SYGVNS. Losses at the gene ends were 4 bases for V and 7 bases for J; bases not matched to a gene: 6. CDR3 length: 14 residues.